These T cell receptor beta chains were read from a single sample in a study of cytomegalovirus exposure and HLA in healthy donors. TCRdb's copy holds only in-frame clones and misses some; the assay was immunoSEQ multiplex PCR. The sample gives about 62,000 clones, around 87% of which show up once; roughly 1.5% is in the top ten. Sequences were obtained from PBMCs. The receptors stem from a man younger than 35 in good health and CMV-seronegative. The CDR3 runs from the conserved cysteine through the conserved F or W. The D gene is left open where the match is weak. Size values are once, few and many counts, or a class for expanded clones, and some rows have none.

>TRBV15|NA|TRBJ1-2|NA
TGTGCCACCAGCAACGCAGGGGAAAGTGGCTACACCTTC
CATSNAGESGYTF
>TRBV9|NA|TRBJ2-2|NA
TGTGCCAGCAGCGTGGCCTCGGGACACGACACCGGGGAGCTGTTTTTT
CASSVASGHDTGELFF
>TRBV29-1|NA|TRBJ2-7|NA
TGCAGCGTATTTTCAGCGGATTCCTACGAGCAGTACTTC
CSVFSADSYEQYF
>TRBV28|NA|TRBJ1-4|NA
TGTGCCAGCAGTTTATCCGCCGGGGGAGGTGACGAAAAACTGTTTTTT
CASSLSAGGGDEKLFF
>TRBV11-2|few|TRBJ2-3|TRBD2
TGTGCCAGCAGCTTTCTAGCGGGGGGGCTGGGCACAGATACGCAGTATTTT
CASSFLAGGLGTDTQYF
>TRBV2|NA|TRBJ2-3|NA
TGTGCCAGCAGTGATGCCGCGGCTATAGACACAGATACGCAGTATTTT
CASSDAAAIDTDTQYF
>TRBV29-1|NA|TRBJ2-7|NA
TGCAGCGTTACCGAACAGGGTGTCTACGAGCAGTACTTC
CSVTEQGVYEQYF
>TRBV28|NA|TRBJ1-2|NA
TGTGCCAGCAGTTTCGGGGGATCGGGAGGCTACACCTTC
CASSFGGSGGYTF
>TRBV5-1|few|TRBJ1-1|NA
TGCGCCAGCAGCTGGGGGGGGGACACTGAAGCTTTCTTT
CASSWGGDTEAFF
>TRBV19|NA|TRBJ2-7|NA
TGTGCCAGTAGTATAGGGGTGACAGGTTACGAGCAGTACTTC
CASSIGVTGYEQYF
>TRBV9|NA|TRBJ1-2|TRBD1
TGTGCCAGCAGCAGCCGGGACAGGGGTATTCTTGGCTACACCTTC
CASSSRDRGILGYTF
>TRBV30|NA|TRBJ1-1|NA
TGTGCCTGGAGTCCAGGGATTATGAACACTGAAGCTTTCTTT
CAWSPGIMNTEAFF
>TRBV6-5|NA|TRBJ1-1|TRBD1
TGTGCCACCTCATTGACAGGGCCCACTGAAGCTTTCTTT
CATSLTGPTEAFF
>TRBV28|NA|TRBJ2-5|TRBD1
TGTGCCAGCAGGCCAACAGGGGTCCAAGAGACCCAGTACTTC
CASRPTGVQETQYF
>TRBV27|NA|TRBJ2-1|TRBD1
TGTGCCAGCAGCGCCGGGACAGGGGTCTACAATGAGCAGTTCTTC
CASSAGTGVYNEQFF
>TRBV12-5|once|TRBJ2-7|TRBD2
TGTGCTAGTCAGGGACTAGTCGTTTACGAGCAGTACTTC
CASQGLVVYEQYF
>TRBV2|NA|TRBJ2-1|NA
TGTGCCAGCAGGGGGGGACTCTTACCCTACAATGAGCAGTTCTTC
CASRGGLLPYNEQFF
>TRBV15|NA|TRBJ2-3|TRBD1
TGTGCCACCTCCAGGGGGCTCGACACAGATACGCAGTATTTT
CATSRGLDTDTQYF
>TRBV30|few|TRBJ2-1|TRBD2
TGTGCCTGGAGTGTAAGCCGGGGGGGGTGGGATGAGCAGTTCTTC
CAWSVSRGGWDEQFF
>TRBV7-3|NA|TRBJ1-6|NA
TGTGCCAGCAGCTTAGGGGAGAATTCACCCCTCCACTTT
CASSLGENSPLHF
>TRBV2|once|TRBJ1-1|NA
TGTGCCAGCAGTGAGCGAGTCGGGACTGAAGCTTTCTTT
CASSERVGTEAFF
>TRBV18|NA|TRBJ1-1|NA
TGTGCCAGCTCACCATTGCAGGGACATAACACTGAAGCTTTCTTT
CASSPLQGHNTEAFF
>TRBV7-9|NA|TRBJ2-7|TRBD1
TGTGCCAGCAGCTTATTAGGGACAGGGCCCTACGAGCAGTACTTC
CASSLLGTGPYEQYF
>TRBV7-9|NA|TRBJ1-4|TRBD1
TGTGCCAGCAGCCCACTCCCTGGACAGGGTGGGGCTCAGAATGAAAAACTGTTTTTT
CASSPLPGQGGAQNEKLFF
>TRBV19|NA|TRBJ1-5|NA
TGTGCCAGTAGTCGGGGGGGCAATCAGCCCCAGCATTTT
CASSRGGNQPQHF
>TRBV7-6|NA|TRBJ2-3|NA
TGTGCCAGCAGCCCAGGGGTAGGGGGAACAGATACGCAGTATTTT
CASSPGVGGTDTQYF
>TRBV9|once|TRBJ2-7|NA
TGTGCCAGCAGTCGATCCACAGGGTCCTACGAGCAGTACTTC
CASSRSTGSYEQYF
>TRBV10-1|NA|TRBJ2-1|NA
TGCGCCAGCAGTACCCTGAGAGGGGGAAACAATGAGCAGTTCTTC
CASSTLRGGNNEQFF
>TRBV11-2|NA|TRBJ1-1|TRBD1
TGTGCCAGCAGCTCGGGACAGGTGAACACTGAAGCTTTCTTT
CASSSGQVNTEAFF
>TRBV18|NA|TRBJ1-1|TRBD1
TGTGCCAGCTCACCACGGGACAGGTCGGCCACTGAAGCTTTCTTT
CASSPRDRSATEAFF
>TRBV6-5|NA|TRBJ1-2|NA
TGTGCCAGCAGGAAACAGCAAAACTATGGCTACACCTTC
CASRKQQNYGYTF
>TRBV4-1|NA|TRBJ2-1|NA
TGCGCCAGCAGCCAAGCTGGGGGGACCCTTCGCAATGAGCAGTTCTTC
CASSQAGGTLRNEQFF
>TRBV6-4|NA|TRBJ2-3|TRBD1
TGTGCCAGCAGTGACTCGACAGGGGGCGCAGATACGCAGTATTTT
CASSDSTGGADTQYF
>TRBV4-1|NA|TRBJ2-2|NA
TGCGCCAGCAGCCAATTCACAGGCACCGGGGAGCTGTTTTTT
CASSQFTGTGELFF
>TRBV5-1|once|TRBJ1-1|NA
TGCGCCAGCAGCTTGGGGTGGGGCCAGAACACTGAAGCTTTCTTT
CASSLGWGQNTEAFF
>TRBV7-6|NA|TRBJ2-3|TRBD1
TGTGCCAGCAGACTTACAGGGGTCCCCACAGATACGCAGTATTTT
CASRLTGVPTDTQYF
>TRBV7-2|NA|TRBJ2-7|NA
TGTGCCAGCAGTTATTCGGGGTCCCTCCCTTCCTACGAGCAGTACTTC
CASSYSGSLPSYEQYF
>TRBV28|NA|TRBJ2-2|TRBD2
TGTGCCAGCATAGCGGGGGGGCAGGCCGGGGAGCTGTTTTTT
CASIAGGQAGELFF
>TRBV27|NA|TRBJ1-1|TRBD1
TGTGCCAGCAGCCTTACCGGGACAGTGAACACTGAAGCTTTCTTT
CASSLTGTVNTEAFF
>TRBV6-6|NA|TRBJ2-1|TRBD2
TGTGCCAGCAGTCACAAAGCGGGGGCCCATTACAATGAGCAGTTCTTC
CASSHKAGAHYNEQFF
>TRBV29-1|NA|TRBJ1-1|NA
TGCAGCGTTGAAGGAGGGATGACTGAAGCTTTCTTT
CSVEGGMTEAFF
>TRBV29-1|once|TRBJ2-2|NA
TGCAGCGTTGAAGATGGGCAGCACACCGGGGAGCTGTTTTTT
CSVEDGQHTGELFF
>TRBV5-1|NA|TRBJ2-3|TRBD2
TGCGCCAGCATGCGGGGGGGCCCTAGCACAGATACGCAGTATTTT
CASMRGGPSTDTQYF
>TRBV7-2|few|TRBJ2-3|TRBD2
TGTGCCAGCAGCGAAGGACTAGCGGGTACAGATACGCAGTATTTT
CASSEGLAGTDTQYF
>TRBV28|NA|TRBJ2-7|TRBD1
TGTGCCAGCAGGGGACAGGGAACCTCCTACGAGCAGTACTTC
CASRGQGTSYEQYF
>TRBV4-1|NA|TRBJ2-1|NA
TGCGCCAGCAGCCAACTGGAACAGGGAGTTTACAATGAGCAGTTCTTC
CASSQLEQGVYNEQFF
>TRBV12-5|NA|TRBJ1-2|TRBD1
TGTGCTAGTGGTTTGGCAGGGACAGGGGACTTCTATGGCTACACCTTC
CASGLAGTGDFYGYTF
>TRBV28|NA|TRBJ1-2|NA
TGTGCCAGCAGCCAGAATGCAGGCTATGGCTACACCTTC
CASSQNAGYGYTF
>TRBV30|NA|TRBJ2-5|NA
TGTGCCTGGACAAAGGGGATCCAAGAGACCCAGTACTTC
CAWTKGIQETQYF
>TRBV5-1|once|TRBJ2-7|NA
TGCGCCAGCAGCGCGGACAGTCCCGGCTACGAGCAGTACTTC
CASSADSPGYEQYF
>TRBV18|NA|TRBJ2-1|TRBD1
TGTGCCAGCTCCGCCGGGACAGGGGGAAATGAGCAGTTCTTC
CASSAGTGGNEQFF
>TRBV27|NA|TRBJ2-7|NA
TGTGCCAGCAGTCCCCCCAACGAGCAGTACTTC
CASSPPNEQYF
>TRBV10-3|NA|TRBJ1-2|NA
TGTGCCATAAGTGAGGAGCGGGTAAATGGCTACACCTTC
CAISEERVNGYTF
>TRBV9|NA|TRBJ1-1|NA
TGTGCCAGCAGTCCCCGACAGAGCGTGAACACTGAAGCTTTCTTT
CASSPRQSVNTEAFF
>TRBV28|NA|TRBJ2-1|TRBD2
TGTGCCAGCAGTTTGGGGACTAGCGGGGGCAATGAGCAGTTCTTC
CASSLGTSGGNEQFF
>TRBV5-1|once|TRBJ2-7|TRBD1
TGCGCCAGCAGCCAGGGGGCTATGTACGAGCAGTACTTC
CASSQGAMYEQYF
>TRBV7-9|NA|TRBJ2-7|NA
TGTGCCAGCAGCTTAGCAGGAGCCTACGAGCAGTACTTC
CASSLAGAYEQYF
>TRBV19|NA|TRBJ2-7|NA
TGTGCCAGTAGTATAGGGGACAACTCCTACGAGCAGTACTTC
CASSIGDNSYEQYF
>TRBV25-1|NA|TRBJ2-5|TRBD1
TGTGCCAGACGGGACAGTTTAGGTCAAGAGACCCAGTACTTC
CARRDSLGQETQYF
>TRBV7-9|NA|TRBJ2-5|NA
TGTGCCAGCAGCCTCGGGGGACAGCCAGAGACCCAGTACTTC
CASSLGGQPETQYF